These 8 T cell receptor beta chains share one sample of origin, sequenced in a study of blood T cell repertoires in COVID-19. Sequencing was performed with immunoSEQ multiplex PCR; in TCRdb, only in-frame clones are kept and a portion is missing. In the table there are roughly 240,000 clones, over 75% of which are singletons. Sequencing used PBMCs or T cells enriched from blood (not recorded which). These TCRs come from a woman between 45 and 60 years old with acute COVID-19.

This clone has a count of ten or more. J is TRBJ1-1 and V is TRBV2; D possibly corresponds to TRBD1 (6 bases). Looked up from germline, CDR1 is SNHLY and CDR2 is FYNNEI. Trimming removed 8 bases from V and 0 bases from J, with 10 bases in between. The CDR3 consists of 13 residues. The DNA of the CDR3 is TGTGCCAGCCGAACAGGGATGAACACTGAAGCTTTCTTT. Translated, it gives CASRTGMNTEAFF.

This chain connects TRBV6-5 to TRBJ1-1, with D unclear. V was pared by 0 bases and J by 0 bases, with 8 bases between. CDR3 length: 15 residues. Germline assignment: CDR1 MNHEY and CDR2 SVGAGI. The CDR3 region has the DNA TGTGCCAGCAGTTACTCTCTCGGAGTGAACACTGAAGCTTTCTTT. Its protein is CASSYSLGVNTEAFF.

In this sample, this clone turned up once. The chain links TRBV5-8 to TRBJ1-6; the D gene is possibly TRBD1 (6 bases). CDR1 is SGHTS, CDR2 YDEGEE, per germline. Deletions cut 4 bases from V and 5 bases from J, with 10 bases between. CDR3 size: 14 residues. This CDR3 is CASSAGQNNSPLHF. The CDR3 DNA follows: TGTGCCAGCAGCGCCGGACAGAATAATTCACCCCTCCACTTT.

This clone has a handful of counts. V gene TRBV24-1 combines with J gene TRBJ2-3, with 15 bases fitting TRBD2. Germline V lookup: CDR1 KGHDR, CDR2 SFDVKD. J gave up 4 bases and V 1 base, and 14 bases lay outside the gene matches. The CDR3 has 21 residues. The CDR3 DNA is TGTGCCACCAGTGATTTCGTGGGCTTCGGGACTAGCGGGGGGAAACCAGATACGCAGTATTTT. Protein: CATSDFVGFGTSGGKPDTQYF.

The chain joins TRBV19 to TRBJ1-3; weak D call: TRBD1 (5 bases). CDR3 size: 14 residues. Germline loops: CDR1 LNHDA, CDR2 SQIVND (reference sequence). Deletions cut 5 bases from V and 5 bases from J, with 13 bases between. The CDR3 DNA follows: TGTGCCAGTAGTTCAGGGCAGAATCGAAACACCATATATTTT. Its protein product is CASSSGQNRNTIYF.

J is TRBJ1-2 and V is TRBV2, with TRBD1 matching 7 bases. V dropped 8 bases and J dropped 0; count of bases not matched to a gene: 12. Germline values: CDR1 SNHLY, CDR2 FYNNEI. This CDR3 is 16 amino acids long. Here the CDR3 DNA reads TGTGCCAGCTGGGGCCCCGGGCAGGGGGCTAACTATGGCTACACCTTC. Encoded protein: CASWGPGQGANYGYTF.

The V gene is TRBV11-3, the J gene TRBJ2-1, with 10 bases lining up with TRBD2. Per germline, CDR1 SGHNT and CDR2 YENEEA. The J segment lost 7 bases and the V segment lost 4 bases, leaving 13 bases of the junction unmatched. The CDR3 is made up of 17 amino acids. This CDR3 reads CASSSGGGSGGFNEQFF. DNA for the CDR3: TGTGCCAGCAGCTCCGGGGGAGGTAGCGGGGGGTTTAATGAGCAGTTCTTC.

This chain uses TRBV5-4 with TRBJ2-5; maybe TRBD2 (7 bases). The CDR3 totals 16 residues. The V end lost 0 bases, the J end lost 1 base, and 13 bases lay between the germline ends. Germline V gene lookup returns CDR1 SGHNT and CDR2 YYREEE (reference sequence). CDR3 loop: CASSLGPGGIQETQYF. CDR3 nucleotide sequence: TGTGCCAGCAGCTTGGGACCGGGGGGCATCCAAGAGACCCAGTACTTC.